Following are 14 T cell receptor beta chains from one sample sequenced in a study of immune cell composition in non-small cell lung cancer. This table comes from immunoSEQ multiplex PCR, and its TCRdb copy is limited to in-frame clones, with some not included. This sample carries about 6,600 clones, roughly 74% of them seen once, and the ten largest clones take approximately 15%. The specimen was lung tumor tissue. These receptors all come from a human donor with non-small cell lung cancer.

The rearrangement uses TRBV28 and TRBJ1-4, with D unclear. The V gene's germline CDR1 is MDHEN and CDR2 SYDVKM. The CDR3 is 14 residues long. V lost 6 bases, J lost 0 bases, and 8 bases lay in between. The CDR3 here is CASRLVATNEKLFF. CDR3 nucleotide sequence: TGTGCCAGCAGACTAGTTGCAACTAATGAAAAACTGTTTTTT.

The CDR3 protein is CASSRTGGGQTQYF. The CDR3 coding sequence is TGTGCCAGCAGCCGGACAGGGGGGGGGCAGACCCAGTACTTC. This chain joins TRBV5-6 and TRBJ2-5, with 10 bases fitting TRBD1. Unmatched junction bases numbered 6, after V lost 4 bases and J lost 6 bases. The CDR3 extends over 14 amino acids. CDR1 SGHDT and CDR2 YYEEEE come from the germline V gene. The entire variable domain, with the rest obtained from reference TRBV5-6 and TRBJ2-5, is as follows: DAGVTQSPTHLIKTRGQQVTLRCSPKSGHDTVSWYQQALGQGPQFIFQYYEEEERQRGNFPDRFSGHQFPNYSSELNVNALLLGDSALYLCASSRTGGGQTQYFGPGTRLLVL.

The chain uses TRBV10-3 and TRBJ1-1, with a possible D match to TRBD1 (5 bases). Per germline, CDR1 ENHRY and CDR2 SYGVKD. The CDR3 runs to 13 residues. V was pared by 10 bases and J by 1 base, with 13 bases between. The CDR3 nucleotides read TGTGCCACCGGGGGGGATGGGAACACTGAAGCTTTCTTT. Protein sequence: CATGGDGNTEAFF.

V gene TRBV9 combines with J gene TRBJ2-2; the D is unclear. Trimming removed 0 bases at V and 7 bases at J, with 7 bases between. The CDR3 loop spans 13 amino acids. Germline-derived CDR1 and CDR2 are SGDLS and YYNGEE. The chain's CDR3 is CASSVDRFGELFF. In DNA form, the CDR3 reads TGTGCCAGCAGCGTAGATCGGTTCGGGGAGCTGTTTTTT.

The chain is built from TRBV7-8 and TRBJ2-1; 11 bases agree with TRBD2. The CDR3 is 18 amino acids. The germline CDR1 and CDR2 sequences are SGHVS and FQNEAQ. V was clipped by 0 bases and J by 4 bases; unmatched bases: 8. The CDR3 is CASSLAGISGGAYNEQFF. The CDR3 DNA reads TGTGCCAGCAGCTTAGCAGGGATTAGCGGGGGGGCGTACAATGAGCAGTTCTTC.

The gene calls are TRBV10-3 and TRBJ2-3; TRBD2 matches at 9 bases. Losses at the gene ends were 4 bases for V and 2 bases for J; bases not matched to a gene: 7. CDR3 length: 16 residues. The germline gives CDR1 ENHRY, CDR2 SYGVKD. Here the CDR3 reads CAISGWLAGSTDTQYF. The CDR3, as DNA: TGTGCCATCAGTGGCTGGCTAGCGGGATCCACAGATACGCAGTATTTT.

The chain employs TRBV27 and TRBJ1-2, with a tentative D call TRBD1 (6 bases). Trimming took 4 bases from V and 3 from J, leaving 12 bases between them. The CDR3 runs 14 residues. The germline V gene encodes CDR1 MNHEY and CDR2 SMNVEV (reference sequence). As DNA, the CDR3 is TGTGCCAGCAGTTCCCGACAGGATTACTATGGCTACACCTTC. Amino acids: CASSSRQDYYGYTF.

V is TRBV7-9 and J is TRBJ1-1, with a tentative D call TRBD1 (6 bases). The germline V gene has CDR1 SEHNR and CDR2 FQNEAQ (reference sequence). Deletions cut 5 bases from V and 7 bases from J, with 14 bases between. The CDR3 totals 13 residues. Here the CDR3 DNA reads TGTGCCAGCAGCCCAACAGGGCCCTATGAAGCTTTCTTT. Amino acid sequence: CASSPTGPYEAFF.

This sequence joins TRBV6-5 and TRBJ2-2; a weak D match, TRBD2 (5 bases). Trimming cost V 0 bases and J 3 bases, with 5 bases left between them. Germline CDR1 is MNHEY and CDR2 is SVGAGI. The CDR3 spans 14 residues. The CDR3 sequence is CASSYSRDTGELFF. The CDR3 bases are TGTGCCAGCAGTTACTCGAGGGACACCGGGGAGCTGTTTTTT.

The chain has TRBV7-9 and TRBJ2-7; 9 bases match TRBD1. This CDR3 region has 15 residues. Germline CDR1 is SEHNR and CDR2 is FQNEAQ (reference sequence). V lost 3 bases and J lost 5; bases outside the gene matches: 8. The CDR3 coding sequence is TGTGCCAGCAGCTTGGACAGGGGTTTTTATGACGAGCAGTACTTC. This gives the protein CASSLDRGFYDEQYF. Full variable domain (missing parts from reference TRBV7-9 and TRBJ2-7): DTGVSQNPRHKITKRGQNVTFRCDPISEHNRLYWYRQTLGQGPEFLTYFQNEAQLEKSRLLSDRFSAERPKGSFSTLEIQRTEQGDSAMYLCASSLDRGFYDEQYFGPGTRLTVT.

The chain is built from TRBV7-2 and TRBJ2-7; TRBD1 matches 9 bases. With V trimmed by 5 bases and J by 2 bases, 4 bases remained unmatched. Germline V gives CDR1 SGHTA, CDR2 FQGNSA. The CDR3 totals 14 residues. CDR3 loop: CASSPGTGTYEQYF. The CDR3 DNA is TGTGCCAGCAGCCCCGGGACAGGGACCTACGAGCAGTACTTC. The whole variable domain, remainder taken from reference TRBV7-2 and TRBJ2-7, is GAGVSQSPSNKVTEKGKDVELRCDPISGHTALYWYRQSLGQGLEFLIYFQGNSAPDKSGLPSDRFSAERTGGSVSTLTIQRTQQEDSAVYLCASSPGTGTYEQYFGPGTRLTVT.

The J gene is TRBJ1-6, the V gene TRBV6-5; 7 bases fit TRBD1. Germline V gene sequence: CDR1 MNHEY, CDR2 SVGAGI. The CDR3 spans 15 residues. The ends lost 5 bases at V and 7 bases at J; junction bases unmatched: 8. In nucleotides, the CDR3 is TGTGCCAGCAGTGCCACCGGGACAGAGAATTCACCCCTCCACTTT. It is translated as CASSATGTENSPLHF.

This CDR3 reads CAEANRVVKYEQYF. As DNA, the CDR3 is TGTGCCGAAGCCAACAGGGTAGTGAAGTACGAGCAGTACTTC. The chain recombines TRBV10-3 with TRBJ2-7; D perhaps matches TRBD1 (6 bases). The CDR3 spans 14 residues. The germline CDR1 and CDR2 sequences are ENHRY and SYGVKD. Trimming pared 11 bases from V and 4 bases from J, leaving 21 bases between.

The CDR3 spells CASSLARGEQFF. DNA of the CDR3: TGCGCCAGCAGCTTGGCCAGGGGGGAGCAGTTCTTC. The J gene is TRBJ2-1, the V gene TRBV5-1; TRBD1 aligns across 7 bases. J gave up 10 bases and V 0 bases, and 1 base lay outside the gene matches. CDR3 length: 12 amino acids. Germline CDR1 is SGHRS and CDR2 is YFSETQ.